This entry concerns a single T cell receptor beta chain. Its antigen is currently not known. Nothing much larger sits one base from this clone, and base qualities are not available. Trimming takes 0 bases from V and 6 bases from J, and the germline ends sit 9 bases apart. CDR1 and CDR2, looked up from the germline V gene, are KGHDR and SFDVKD. CDR3 length: 14 amino acids, cysteine to phenylalanine. Solely the CDR3 DNA is kept, with 42 bases framed from the first base. The library was produced with RT-PCR. Instrument on record: Illumina HiSeq 2500. TCRdb cleaned the public reads at Q25 with fastp, built clones with MiXCR and kept in-frame beta chains. A single entry per CDR3 protein holds the most common genes and DNA from its merged rows. The sample records 170,000 or so distinct CDR3 sequences, approximately 12% of which are singletons. The biggest ten clones account for around 40% of the sample. This specimen comes from a study of response to subunit inactivated influenza vaccine (dated by TCRdb to 2017 to 2018). Regarding the study in general: The study used deep quantitative T cell receptor repertoire profiling to track responses to a trivalent subunit inactivated influenza vaccine.

Results the study describes overall, beyond this receptor: According to the authors, only a limited number of new T cells may be recruited by each seasonal influenza vaccination.

This specimen was CD8+ T cells sorted from PBMCs, taken less than 30 months after vaccination. The chain is made from TRBV24-1 and TRBJ2-3, and perhaps TRBD1 as D gene, on 5 matching bases. This TCR came from a man between 50 and 70 years old who received an inactivated influenza vaccine. Donor details come from another sample of the same person, matched by shared clones. The nucleotide sequence reads as follows: TGTGCCACCAGTGATTTGAGGGCAGGGGATACGCAGTATTTT. Its translation is CATSDLRAGDTQYF.